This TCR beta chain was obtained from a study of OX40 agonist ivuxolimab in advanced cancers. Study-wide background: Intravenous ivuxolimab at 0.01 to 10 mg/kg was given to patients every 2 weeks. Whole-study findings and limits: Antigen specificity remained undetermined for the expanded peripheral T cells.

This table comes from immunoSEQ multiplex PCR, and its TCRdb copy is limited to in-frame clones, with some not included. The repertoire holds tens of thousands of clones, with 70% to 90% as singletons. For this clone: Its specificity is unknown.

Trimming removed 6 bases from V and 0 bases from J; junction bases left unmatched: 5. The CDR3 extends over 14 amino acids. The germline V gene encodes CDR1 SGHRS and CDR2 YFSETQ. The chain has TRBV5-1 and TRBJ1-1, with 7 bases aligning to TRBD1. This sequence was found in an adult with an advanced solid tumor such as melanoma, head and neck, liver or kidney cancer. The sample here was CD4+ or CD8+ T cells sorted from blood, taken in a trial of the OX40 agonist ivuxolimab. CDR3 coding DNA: TGCGCCAGCAAGCAGGGGACAGTGAACACTGAAGCTTTCTTT. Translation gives CASKQGTVNTEAFF.